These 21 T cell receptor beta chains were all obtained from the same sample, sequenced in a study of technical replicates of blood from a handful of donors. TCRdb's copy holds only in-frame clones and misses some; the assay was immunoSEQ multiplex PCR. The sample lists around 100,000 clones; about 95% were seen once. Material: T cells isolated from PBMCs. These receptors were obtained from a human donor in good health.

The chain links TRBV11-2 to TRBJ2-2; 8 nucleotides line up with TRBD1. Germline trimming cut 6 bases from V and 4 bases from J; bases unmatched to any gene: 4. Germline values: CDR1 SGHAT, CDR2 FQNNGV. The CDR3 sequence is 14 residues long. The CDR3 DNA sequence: TGTGCCAGCAGTTATGGACAGGGCACCGGGGAGCTGTTTTTT. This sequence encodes CASSYGQGTGELFF.

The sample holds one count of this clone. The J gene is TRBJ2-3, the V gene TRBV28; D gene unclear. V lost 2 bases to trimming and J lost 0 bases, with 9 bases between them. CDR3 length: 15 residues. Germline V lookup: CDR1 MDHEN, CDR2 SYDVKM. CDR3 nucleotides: TGTGCCAGCAGTTTAGGCACCCTTAGCACAGATACGCAGTATTTT. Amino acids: CASSLGTLSTDTQYF.

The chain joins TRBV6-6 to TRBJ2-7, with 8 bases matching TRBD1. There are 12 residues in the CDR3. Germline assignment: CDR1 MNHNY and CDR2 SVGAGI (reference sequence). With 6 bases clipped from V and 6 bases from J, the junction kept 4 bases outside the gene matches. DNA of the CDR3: TGTGCCAGCAGCGGACAGGGAGGCGAGCAGTACTTC. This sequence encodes CASSGQGGEQYF.

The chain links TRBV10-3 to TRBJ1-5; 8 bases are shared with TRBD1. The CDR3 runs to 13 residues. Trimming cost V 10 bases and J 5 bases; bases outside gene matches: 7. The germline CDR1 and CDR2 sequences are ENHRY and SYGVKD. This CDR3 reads CATTGVKDQPQHF. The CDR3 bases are TGTGCCACGACAGGGGTGAAGGATCAGCCCCAGCATTTT.

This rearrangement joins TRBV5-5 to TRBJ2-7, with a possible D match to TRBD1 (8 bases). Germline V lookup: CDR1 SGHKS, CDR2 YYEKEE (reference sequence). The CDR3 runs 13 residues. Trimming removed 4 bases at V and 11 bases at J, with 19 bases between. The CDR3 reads CASSAGDRPVEYF. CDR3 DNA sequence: TGTGCCAGCAGCGCGGGGGACAGGCCCGTTGAGTACTTC. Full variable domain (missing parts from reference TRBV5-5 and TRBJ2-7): DAGVTQSPTHLIKTRGQQVTLRCSPISGHKSVSWYQQVLGQGPQFIFQYYEKEERGRGNFPDRFSARQFPNYSSELNVNALLLGDSALYLCASSAGDRPVEYFGPGTRLTVT.

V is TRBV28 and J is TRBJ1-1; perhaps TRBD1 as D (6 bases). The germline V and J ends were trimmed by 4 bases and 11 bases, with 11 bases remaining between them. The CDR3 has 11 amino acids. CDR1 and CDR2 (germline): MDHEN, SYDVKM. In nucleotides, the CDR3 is TGTGCCAGCAGTTACAGGGTTGACGCTTTCTTT. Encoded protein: CASSYRVDAFF.

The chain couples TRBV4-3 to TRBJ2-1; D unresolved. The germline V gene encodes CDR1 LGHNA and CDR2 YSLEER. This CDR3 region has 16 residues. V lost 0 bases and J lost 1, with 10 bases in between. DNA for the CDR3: TGCGCCAGCAGCCAAGAGGAGCACTTTTCCTACAATGAGCAGTTCTTC. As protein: CASSQEEHFSYNEQFF.

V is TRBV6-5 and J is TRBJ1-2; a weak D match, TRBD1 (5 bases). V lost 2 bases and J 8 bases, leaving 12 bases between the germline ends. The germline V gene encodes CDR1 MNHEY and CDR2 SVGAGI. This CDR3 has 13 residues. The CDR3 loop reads CASSYGGESGYTF. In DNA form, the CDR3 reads TGTGCCAGCAGTTACGGGGGGGAATCGGGCTACACCTTC.

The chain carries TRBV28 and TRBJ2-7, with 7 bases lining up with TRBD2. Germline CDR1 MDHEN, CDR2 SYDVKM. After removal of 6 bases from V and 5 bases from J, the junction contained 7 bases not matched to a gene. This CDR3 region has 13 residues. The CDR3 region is CASRVSAGDEQYF. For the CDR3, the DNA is TGTGCCAGCAGGGTCTCGGCGGGAGACGAGCAGTACTTC.

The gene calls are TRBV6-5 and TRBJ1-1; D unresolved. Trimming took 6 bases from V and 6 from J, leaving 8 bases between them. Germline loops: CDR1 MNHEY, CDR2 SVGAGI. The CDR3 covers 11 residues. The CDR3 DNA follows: TGTGCCAGCAGAGCTACGGCTGAAGCTTTCTTT. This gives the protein CASRATAEAFF.

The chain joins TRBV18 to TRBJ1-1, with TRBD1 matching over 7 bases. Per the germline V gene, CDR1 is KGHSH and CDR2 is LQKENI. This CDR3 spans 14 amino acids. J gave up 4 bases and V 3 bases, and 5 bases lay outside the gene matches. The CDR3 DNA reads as TGTGCCAGCTCACCCGAGACAGGGCCCACTGAAGCTTTCTTT. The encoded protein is CASSPETGPTEAFF.

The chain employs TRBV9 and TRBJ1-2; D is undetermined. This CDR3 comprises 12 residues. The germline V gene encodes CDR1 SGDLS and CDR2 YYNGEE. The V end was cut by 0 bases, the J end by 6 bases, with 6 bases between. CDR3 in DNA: TGTGCCAGCAGCGTAGTGGTAGATGGCTACACCTTC. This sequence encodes CASSVVVDGYTF. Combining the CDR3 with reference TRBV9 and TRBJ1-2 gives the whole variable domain DSGVTQTPKHLITATGQRVTLRCSPRSGDLSVYWYQQSLDQGLQFLIQYYNGEERAKGNILERFSAQQFPDLHSELNLSSLELGDSALYFCASSVVVDGYTFGSGTRLTVV.

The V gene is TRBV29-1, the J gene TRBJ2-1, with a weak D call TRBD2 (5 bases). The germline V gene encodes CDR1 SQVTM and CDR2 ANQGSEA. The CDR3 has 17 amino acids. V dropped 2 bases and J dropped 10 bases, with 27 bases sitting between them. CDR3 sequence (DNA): TGCAGCGTTGAAAGGGAGAAAGGGATCCTCTCCCCGGGGGAGCAGTTCTTC. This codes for CSVEREKGILSPGEQFF.

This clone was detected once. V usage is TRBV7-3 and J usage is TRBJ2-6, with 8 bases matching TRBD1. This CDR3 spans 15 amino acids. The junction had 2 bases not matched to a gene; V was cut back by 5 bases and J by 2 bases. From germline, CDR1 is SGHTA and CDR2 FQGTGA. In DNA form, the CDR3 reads TGTGCCAGCAGCGCGGGACAGGCTGGGGCCAACGTCCTGACTTTC. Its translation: CASSAGQAGANVLTF.

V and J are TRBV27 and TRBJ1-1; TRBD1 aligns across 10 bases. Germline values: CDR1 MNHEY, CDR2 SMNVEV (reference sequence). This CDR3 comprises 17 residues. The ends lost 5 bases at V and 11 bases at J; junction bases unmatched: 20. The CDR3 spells CASSITPGQGIGPAAFF. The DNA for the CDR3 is TGTGCCAGCAGTATCACTCCGGGACAGGGGATAGGTCCTGCGGCTTTCTTT.

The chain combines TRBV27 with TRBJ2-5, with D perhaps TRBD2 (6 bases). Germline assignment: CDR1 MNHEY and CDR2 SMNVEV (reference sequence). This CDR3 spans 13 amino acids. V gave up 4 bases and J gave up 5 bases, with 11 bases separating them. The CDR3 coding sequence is TGTGCCAGCAGTTCTCGACTAGAGGAGACCCAGTACTTC. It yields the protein CASSSRLEETQYF.

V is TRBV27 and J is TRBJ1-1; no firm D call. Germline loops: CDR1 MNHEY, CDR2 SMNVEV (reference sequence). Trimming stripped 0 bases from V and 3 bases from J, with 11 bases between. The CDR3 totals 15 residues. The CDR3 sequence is CASSLSRGLDTEAFF. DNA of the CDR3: TGTGCCAGCAGTTTATCACGAGGCTTGGACACTGAAGCTTTCTTT.

The CDR3 nucleotides read TGTGCCAGCAAGATCGGACAGGGCCATCCTGAAGCTTTCTTT. Translated: CASKIGQGHPEAFF. This chain uses TRBV5-4 with TRBJ1-1, with TRBD1 matching over 8 bases. CDR3 length: 14 amino acids. After removal of 6 bases from V and 6 bases from J, the junction contained 10 bases not matched to a gene. Per the germline V gene, CDR1 is SGHNT and CDR2 is YYREEE (reference sequence).

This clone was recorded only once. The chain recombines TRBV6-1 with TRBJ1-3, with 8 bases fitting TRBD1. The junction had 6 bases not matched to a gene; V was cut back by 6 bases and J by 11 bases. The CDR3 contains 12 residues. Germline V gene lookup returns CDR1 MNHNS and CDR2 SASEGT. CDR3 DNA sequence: TGTGCCAGCAGGGGGGTGGGACAGGCCATATATTTT. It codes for CASRGVGQAIYF.

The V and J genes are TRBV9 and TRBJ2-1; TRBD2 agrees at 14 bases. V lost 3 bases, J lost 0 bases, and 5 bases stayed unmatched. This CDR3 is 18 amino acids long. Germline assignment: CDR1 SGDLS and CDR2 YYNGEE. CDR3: CASSAGLAGVSSYNEQFF. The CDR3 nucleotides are TGTGCCAGCAGCGCGGGACTAGCGGGGGTAAGCTCCTACAATGAGCAGTTCTTC.

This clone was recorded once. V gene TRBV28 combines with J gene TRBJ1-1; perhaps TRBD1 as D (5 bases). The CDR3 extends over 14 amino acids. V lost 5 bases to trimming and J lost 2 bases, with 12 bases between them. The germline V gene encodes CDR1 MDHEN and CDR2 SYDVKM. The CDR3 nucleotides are TGTGCCAGCAGTAGGGGAAAGGTAAACACTGAAGCTTTCTTT. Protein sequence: CASSRGKVNTEAFF.